This passage covers 32 T cell receptor beta chains from one sample sequenced in a study of cytomegalovirus exposure and HLA in healthy donors. Sequencing used immunoSEQ multiplex PCR; TCRdb keeps in-frame clones, though not all of them. The sample contains more than 250,000 clones, roughly 88% of which appear only once. Source material: PBMCs. The source is a woman in her thirties in good health and CMV-seronegative.

The chain uses TRBV28 and TRBJ2-1; D may match TRBD1 or TRBD2 (7 bases each). The CDR3 extends over 14 amino acids. Germline V gene data show CDR1 as MDHEN and CDR2 as SYDVKM. The V end lost 8 bases, the J end lost 2 bases, and 13 bases lay between the germline ends. Here the CDR3 reads CASQGGGAYNEQFF. The DNA for the CDR3 is TGTGCCAGCCAGGGAGGGGGCGCCTACAATGAGCAGTTCTTC.

V and J are TRBV15 and TRBJ2-1, with 7 bases aligning to TRBD2. The V and J ends lost 1 base and 3 bases, in that order; junction bases with no gene match: 6. Germline loops: CDR1 LNHNV, CDR2 YYDKDF (reference sequence). The CDR3 consists of 16 residues. CDR3 sequence (DNA): TGTGCCACCAGCAGAGCGGGGGGTACGGGCTACAATGAGCAGTTCTTC. Translation: CATSRAGGTGYNEQFF.

The gene calls are TRBV7-8 and TRBJ2-7, with D unresolved. Trimming removed 7 bases at V and 3 bases at J, with 22 bases between. CDR1 SGHVS and CDR2 FQNEAQ come from the germline V gene. CDR3 length: 16 residues. CDR3 nucleotides: TGTGCCAGCATGGGCCCAACCAGAGACACTTTCTACGAGCAGTACTTC. This encodes CASMGPTRDTFYEQYF.

The V and J genes are TRBV25-1 and TRBJ2-7, with 8 bases that match TRBD2. CDR3 length equals 16 residues. Germline CDR1 MGHDK, CDR2 SYGVNS. The V gene end was trimmed by 4 bases and the J gene end by 1 base; junction bases not matched to a gene: 9. CDR3 region: CASSAPSREGSYEQYF. Written as DNA, the CDR3 is TGTGCCAGCAGTGCCCCCTCTCGGGAGGGTTCCTACGAGCAGTACTTC.

The rearrangement links TRBV9 to TRBJ1-2; D remains unclear. The CDR3 sequence is 13 residues long. V dropped 0 bases and J dropped 13 bases, with 16 bases sitting between them. Germline CDR1 is SGDLS and CDR2 is YYNGEE. CDR3 nucleotides: TGTGCCAGCAGCGTAGACGTAGAGACCTCTTCCACCTTC. Residues: CASSVDVETSSTF.

CDR3 region: CASSLEGTSRSDDTQYF. The CDR3 DNA sequence: TGTGCCAGCAGCTTAGAAGGGACTAGCAGGTCCGATGATACGCAGTATTTT. V usage is TRBV13 and J usage is TRBJ2-3; 9 nucleotides align to TRBD2. Germline-derived CDR1 and CDR2 are PRHDT and FYEKMQ (reference sequence). The J segment lost 6 bases and the V segment lost 1 base, leaving 11 bases of the junction unmatched. This CDR3 has 17 amino acids.

This rearrangement joins TRBV4-3 to TRBJ2-7; D may be TRBD1 or TRBD2 (6 bases each). The CDR3 covers 14 residues. V lost 1 base to trimming and J lost 3 bases, with 10 bases between them. CDR1 and CDR2 (germline): LGHNA, YSLEER. CDR3 bases: TGCGCCAGCAGCCAAGGGAGGGGGAACTACGAGCAGTACTTC. It yields the protein CASSQGRGNYEQYF.

The V and J genes are TRBV19 and TRBJ2-3; 8 bases align to TRBD1. Germline V gene data show CDR1 as LNHDA and CDR2 as SQIVND (reference sequence). The CDR3 is 15 residues long. V trimming: 4 bases; J trimming: 1 base; junction bases outside the gene matches: 4. CDR3 loop: CASSTTGDGTDTQYF. DNA of the CDR3: TGTGCCAGTAGTACGACAGGGGACGGCACAGATACGCAGTATTTT. The whole variable domain, remainder taken from reference TRBV19 and TRBJ2-3, is DGGITQSPKYLFRKEGQNVTLSCEQNLNHDAMYWYRQDPGQGLRLIYYSQIVNDFQKGDIAEGYSVSREKKESFPLTVTSAQKNPTAFYLCASSTTGDGTDTQYFGPGTRLTVL.

The gene calls are TRBV5-5 and TRBJ2-7; 7 nucleotides match TRBD1. J was trimmed by 2 bases and V by 1 base; bases with no gene match: 6. The CDR3 has 15 amino acids. Germline CDR1 is SGHKS and CDR2 is YYEKEE (reference sequence). CDR3 in amino acids: CASSLRTGAPYEQYF. In DNA, the CDR3 is TGTGCCAGCAGCTTGCGCACAGGGGCCCCCTACGAGCAGTACTTC.

This chain connects TRBV11-2 to TRBJ2-1, with D possibly TRBD2 on 7 matching bases. The V gene's germline CDR1 is SGHAT and CDR2 FQNNGV. The CDR3 contains 13 residues. Trimming pared 1 base from V and 9 bases from J, leaving 10 bases between. CDR3 in amino acids: CASSLGGGSEQFF. CDR3 DNA sequence: TGTGCCAGCAGCTTAGGGGGGGGCAGTGAGCAGTTCTTC.

The V and J genes are TRBV11-1 and TRBJ2-1; TRBD2 aligns across 14 bases. CDR3 length equals 17 residues. Germline-derived CDR1 and CDR2 are SGHAT and FQDESV (reference sequence). Trimming removed 5 bases from V and 4 bases from J; junction bases left unmatched: 7. CDR3 bases: TGTGCCAGCAGCCCGGGACTAGCGGGAGCAGAATACAATGAGCAGTTCTTC. It specifies CASSPGLAGAEYNEQFF.

The chain combines TRBV4-2 with TRBJ2-1; 10 positions match TRBD2. In germline, CDR1 is LGHNA, CDR2 YNFKEQ. Trimming at V came to 4 bases and at J to 7 bases, leaving 10 bases not matched to a gene. This CDR3 is built from 16 residues. The CDR3 reads CASSPRTSGGQNEQFF. In DNA form, the CDR3 reads TGTGCCAGCAGCCCTAGGACTAGCGGAGGCCAGAATGAGCAGTTCTTC.

The chain employs TRBV11-3 and TRBJ2-1; no clear D gene. This CDR3 contains 15 residues. The germline gives CDR1 SGHNT, CDR2 YENEEA. Trimming pared 0 bases from V and 5 bases from J, leaving 11 bases between. CDR3 nucleotide sequence: TGTGCCAGCAGCTTAGAACCCCTTACGGACAATGAGCAGTTCTTC. Translation gives CASSLEPLTDNEQFF.

V usage is TRBV7-6 and J usage is TRBJ2-5; 11 bases agree with TRBD2. Looked up from germline, CDR1 is SGHVS and CDR2 is FNYEAQ. V was clipped by 5 bases and J by 1 base; unmatched bases: 9. This CDR3 spans 17 amino acids. The CDR3 DNA reads as TGTGCCAGCAGCGCCGCCGGGACTAGCGGATTCCAAGAGACCCAGTACTTC. Translating gives CASSAAGTSGFQETQYF.

The genes are TRBV5-1 and TRBJ2-3, with 8 bases aligning to TRBD1. Germline CDR1 and CDR2: SGHRS and YFSETQ. The CDR3 length is 19 residues. V lost 4 bases, J lost 1 base, and 17 bases stayed unmatched. The CDR3 sequence: CASSRVGQGPFLGTDTQYF. For the CDR3, the DNA is TGCGCCAGCAGCAGAGTTGGACAGGGCCCCTTTTTGGGCACAGATACGCAGTATTTT.

The rearrangement joins TRBV5-4 to TRBJ2-7, with 8 bases matching TRBD2. The V segment lost 4 bases and the J segment 7 bases; nucleotides outside the gene matches: 4. CDR1 and CDR2 (germline): SGHNT, YYREEE (reference sequence). The CDR3 contains 12 residues. Written as DNA, the CDR3 is TGTGCCAGCAGCGTTACTAGCGGAGAGCAGTACTTC. Its translation: CASSVTSGEQYF. The variable domain in full, with the rest retrieved from reference TRBV5-4 and TRBJ2-7, is ETGVTQSPTHLIKTRGQQVTLRCSSQSGHNTVSWYQQALGQGPQFIFQYYREEENGRGNFPPRFSGLQFPNYSSELNVNALELDDSALYLCASSVTSGEQYFGPGTRLTVT.

The V gene is TRBV11-2, the J gene TRBJ2-7; 8 bases fit TRBD2. The CDR3 has 15 amino acids. CDR1 is SGHAT, CDR2 FQNNGV, per germline. The trim removed 4 bases at V and 6 bases at J, leaving 11 bases unmatched. CDR3 bases: TGTGCCAGCAGCTACTCGTCCGGGACTAGACGCGAGCAGTACTTC. Translation: CASSYSSGTRREQYF.

The gene calls are TRBV4-3 and TRBJ2-7; 11 nucleotides agree with TRBD2. Germline assignment: CDR1 LGHNA and CDR2 YSLEER. Trimming cost V 1 base and J 1 base; bases outside gene matches: 9. This CDR3 is built from 18 residues. The CDR3 nucleotides are TGCGCCAGCAGCCAAGTAAGGCTAGCGGGAGGATCTTCCTACGAGCAGTACTTC. Its protein is CASSQVRLAGGSSYEQYF.

V is TRBV6-5 and J is TRBJ2-7; 9 bases are shared with TRBD1. J lost 6 bases, V lost 6 bases, and 12 bases had no gene match. The CDR3 is 15 amino acids. Looked up from germline, CDR1 is MNHEY and CDR2 is SVGAGI. The CDR3 DNA reads TGTGCCAGCAGGGGACAGGGCGTCGTTGGGGGCGAGCAGTACTTC. Its protein is CASRGQGVVGGEQYF.

The rearrangement uses TRBV27 and TRBJ2-3; no reliable D call. There are 16 residues in the CDR3. V lost 5 bases and J lost 2, with 17 bases in between. CDR1 and CDR2 (germline): MNHEY, SMNVEV (reference sequence). As DNA, the CDR3 is TGTGCCAGCAGTCCCGATCCGGATGGGTCCACAGATACGCAGTATTTT. It codes for CASSPDPDGSTDTQYF.

This chain uses TRBV5-1 with TRBJ1-1, with D unresolved. The CDR3 spans 14 residues. Germline V lookup: CDR1 SGHRS, CDR2 YFSETQ. The V and J ends lost 1 base and 2 bases respectively, with 9 bases between them. The CDR3 sequence is CASSLFGVNTEAFF. In nucleotides, the CDR3 is TGCGCCAGCAGCTTGTTTGGGGTCAACACTGAAGCTTTCTTT.

This chain uses TRBV7-6 with TRBJ2-6; D gene unclear. Germline V gene data show CDR1 as SGHVS and CDR2 as FNYEAQ. CDR3 length: 16 residues. Trimming stripped 7 bases from V and 3 bases from J, with 16 bases between. The CDR3 bases are TGTGCCAGCACCCCGTCTCAAACTGGTGGGGCCAACGTCCTGACTTTC. This translates into CASTPSQTGGANVLTF.

In nucleotides, the CDR3 is TGCGCCAGCAGCGAAGGGAGCTCCCCTATCTACGAGCAGTACTTC. Its protein product is CASSEGSSPIYEQYF. The rearrangement uses TRBV5-1 and TRBJ2-7; a weak D match, TRBD2 (5 bases). Trimming took 4 bases from V and 3 from J, leaving 17 bases between them. CDR3 length equals 15 residues. From germline, CDR1 is SGHRS and CDR2 YFSETQ.

The gene calls are TRBV29-1 and TRBJ2-5; 7 bases line up with TRBD1. The V gene's germline CDR1 is SQVTM and CDR2 ANQGSEA. The CDR3 has 16 amino acids. V was clipped by 0 bases and J by 7 bases; unmatched bases: 14. The CDR3 spells CSVEDPGQALVRTQYF. For the CDR3, the DNA is TGCAGCGTTGAAGACCCAGGACAGGCTTTAGTAAGGACCCAGTACTTC.

The V call is TRBV15, the J call TRBJ2-7; D unclear. This CDR3 comprises 14 residues. The V and J ends lost 1 base and 3 bases respectively, with 10 bases between them. Germline V CDR1 and CDR2: LNHNV, YYDKDF (reference sequence). The CDR3 region has the DNA TGTGCCACCAGCAGAGGAGTGCAGGACTACGAGCAGTACTTC. Its translation: CATSRGVQDYEQYF.

The V gene is TRBV7-9, the J gene TRBJ2-6; perhaps TRBD2 as D (5 bases). V dropped 6 bases and J dropped 0 bases, with 15 bases sitting between them. Germline V CDR1 and CDR2: SEHNR, FQNEAQ (reference sequence). The length of the CDR3 is 17 residues. CDR3 in DNA: TGTGCCAGCAGAAAACTAGAAAGCGTCTCTGGGGCCAACGTCCTGACTTTC. Translated, it gives CASRKLESVSGANVLTF.

CDR3 region: CAWMTAYNEQFF. The DNA for the CDR3 is TGTGCCTGGATGACGGCCTACAATGAGCAGTTCTTC. The chain recombines TRBV30 with TRBJ2-1; D not certain. Germline lookup yields CDR1 GTSNPN and CDR2 SVGIG (reference sequence). V lost 4 bases and J 2 bases, leaving 6 bases between the germline ends. This CDR3 is 12 amino acids long.

The CDR3 here is CASSSRAEREQYF. The CDR3 DNA reads TGTGCCAGCAGCAGCCGGGCAGAGAGGGAGCAGTACTTC. This chain joins TRBV28 and TRBJ2-7, with D unclear. CDR1 and CDR2 (germline): MDHEN, SYDVKM. The CDR3 consists of 13 residues. Trimming cost V 6 bases and J 7 bases, with 16 bases left between them.

This clone occurred once. This chain joins TRBV27 and TRBJ2-3; possibly TRBD2 for D (5 bases). CDR3 length: 13 amino acids. V lost 11 bases and J 1 base, leaving 13 bases between the germline ends. Germline values: CDR1 MNHEY, CDR2 SMNVEV (reference sequence). The CDR3 loop is CAVRSSGTDTQYF. The CDR3 DNA is TGTGCCGTCCGAAGTAGCGGCACAGATACGCAGTATTTT.

This rearrangement joins TRBV11-2 to TRBJ2-1; the match to TRBD2 covers 8 bases. This CDR3 has 17 amino acids. CDR1 and CDR2 from the germline V gene are SGHAT and FQNNGV. Unmatched junction bases numbered 15, after V lost 5 bases and J lost 6 bases. The CDR3 sequence: CASSQWVSVTSVNEQFF. Here the CDR3 DNA reads TGTGCCAGCAGCCAGTGGGTTTCCGTGACTAGCGTCAATGAGCAGTTCTTC.

This clone was detected only once. The same CDR3 is also encoded by other DNA sequences in this sample. This chain connects TRBV2 to TRBJ2-7, with TRBD1 matching 7 bases. The CDR3 extends over 15 amino acids. V was pared by 3 bases and J by 1 base, with 6 bases of the junction left unmatched. CDR1 is SNHLY, CDR2 FYNNEI, per germline. The DNA of the CDR3 is TGTGCCAGCAGTGACCCTGGGACAGCGTCCTACGAGCAGTACTTC. Its translation is CASSDPGTASYEQYF.

CDR3 sequence: CASSLSLAGGQGEQYF. CDR3 sequence (DNA): TGTGCCAGCAGCTTGTCGCTAGCGGGAGGGCAGGGCGAGCAGTACTTC. The chain carries TRBV5-4 and TRBJ2-7, with 12 bases that match TRBD2. Losses at the gene ends were 1 base for V and 6 bases for J; bases not matched to a gene: 8. Germline V CDR1 and CDR2: SGHNT, YYREEE (reference sequence). The CDR3 totals 16 residues. The variable domain in full, completed from reference TRBV5-4 and TRBJ2-7, reads ETGVTQSPTHLIKTRGQQVTLRCSSQSGHNTVSWYQQALGQGPQFIFQYYREEENGRGNFPPRFSGLQFPNYSSELNVNALELDDSALYLCASSLSLAGGQGEQYFGPGTRLTVT.